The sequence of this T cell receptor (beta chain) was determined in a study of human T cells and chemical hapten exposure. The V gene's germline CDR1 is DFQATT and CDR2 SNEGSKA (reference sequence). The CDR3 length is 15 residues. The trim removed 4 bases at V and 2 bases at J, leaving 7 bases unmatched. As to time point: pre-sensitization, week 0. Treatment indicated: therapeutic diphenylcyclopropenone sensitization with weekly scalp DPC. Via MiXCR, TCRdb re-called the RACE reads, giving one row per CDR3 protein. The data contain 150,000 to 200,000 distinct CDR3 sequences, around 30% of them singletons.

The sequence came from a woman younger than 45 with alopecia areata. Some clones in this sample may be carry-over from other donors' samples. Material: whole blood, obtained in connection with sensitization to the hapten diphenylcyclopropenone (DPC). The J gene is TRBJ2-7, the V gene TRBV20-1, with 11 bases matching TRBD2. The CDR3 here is CSATTGTSGPYEQYF. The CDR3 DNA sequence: TGCAGTGCTACTACCGGGACTAGCGGCCCCTACGAGCAGTACTTC.